The 20 T cell receptor beta chains reported below all come from one sample, sequenced in a study of kidney transplant recipient with SARS-CoV-2 infection listed by TCRdb under 2021. What this sample's time point label stands for: pre-pandemic baseline sample and day 111 after first positive SARS-CoV-2 test. Data came from an Illumina MiSeq. The raw public data were reprocessed by TCRdb itself: fastp quality trimming at Q25, MiXCR clonotype calling, in-frame beta chains only. Duplicate CDR3 protein sequences are folded into a single record with the most common DNA and genes. The sample records approximately 250,000 distinct CDR3 sequences, 29% of which are singletons. The ten top clones hold less than 8.5% of the sample. The sample consisted of a blood sample, taken at baseline and on approximately day 120 from a kidney transplant recipient. The origin of the receptors is a young adult male patient who had COVID-19 and was a kidney transplant recipient. Following a transplant, some T lymphocytes may have been derived from the graft donor.

This clonotype was detected many times. CDR3 residues: CASSVAVSSYNEQFF. In DNA form, the CDR3 reads TGTGCCAGCAGCGTAGCGGTGAGCTCCTACAATGAGCAGTTCTTC. The chain is built from TRBV9 and TRBJ2-1; D not certain. Trimming left V 0 bases short and J 0 bases short, with 7 bases between. This CDR3 comprises 15 residues. From germline, CDR1 is SGDLS and CDR2 YYNGEE.

Remarks on this clonotype: A much larger clonotype is one base distant, so this may be a read error. The chain couples TRBV6-5 to TRBJ1-2; D is ambiguous. The V gene's germline CDR1 is MNHEY and CDR2 SVGAGI. V dropped 8 bases and J dropped 4 bases, with 26 bases sitting between them. The CDR3 totals 17 residues. CDR3 protein: CASGENGPYGKTYGYTF. In nucleotides, the CDR3 is TGTGCCAGCGGTGAGAATGGGCCTTACGGAAAGACCTATGGCTACACCTTC.

For this clonotype: A much larger clone differs by one base, so this may be a read error. The chain combines TRBV5-4 with TRBJ1-2; D unresolved. CDR3 length equals 16 residues. Germline lookup yields CDR1 SGHNT and CDR2 YYREEE (reference sequence). V gave up 7 bases and J gave up 4 bases, with 23 bases separating them. CDR3 nucleotide sequence: TGTGCCAGCTCAAAAACCGTACCAGGAAAGACCTATGGCTACACCTTC. It specifies CASSKTVPGKTYGYTF.

On this clonotype itself: A read error is possible here, since a much larger clone lies one base away. V and J are TRBV6-5 and TRBJ2-1; tentative D call: TRBD2 (6 bases). This CDR3 region has 15 residues. CDR1 is MNHEY, CDR2 SVGAGI, per germline. The CDR3 nucleotides are TGTGCCACCACCCCCCGGGGGAGCTCCCACAATGAGCAGTTCTTC. As protein: CATTPRGSSHNEQFF.

In regard to this clonotype: This may arise from a read error, as a much more abundant clone is one base away. This sequence joins TRBV3-1 and TRBJ1-2; no clear D. CDR3 length: 17 residues. Between the trimmed V and J ends, which lost 5 bases and 4 bases, there was a span of 23 bases. Germline values: CDR1 LGHDT, CDR2 YNNKEL (reference sequence). The CDR3 region has the DNA TGTGCCAGCAGCAGGAATTTCACCCATCGAAAGACCTATGGCTACACCTTC. This sequence encodes CASSRNFTHRKTYGYTF. Variable domain in full (rest from reference TRBV3-1 and TRBJ1-2): DTAVSQTPKYLVTQMGNDKSIKCEQNLGHDTMYWYKQDSKKFLKIMFSYNNKELIINETVPNRFSPKSPDKAHLNLHINSLELGDSAVYFCASSRNFTHRKTYGYTFGSGTRLTVV.

This clonotype was observed many times. The CDR3 DNA reads as TGTGCCAGTAAGGGATGGGTAGCGGGAACCTCCTACAATGAGCAGTTCTTC. This translates into CASKGWVAGTSYNEQFF. The chain couples TRBV19 to TRBJ2-1; 8 bases line up with TRBD2. Germline V gives CDR1 LNHDA, CDR2 SQIVND (reference sequence). After removal of 7 bases from V and 0 bases from J, the junction contained 11 bases not matched to a gene. The CDR3 totals 17 residues.

In this sample, this clonotype turned up a few times. The chain uses TRBV21-1 and TRBJ2-3. TRBV21-1 is noted as a pseudogene. The CDR3 totals 17 residues. In DNA, the CDR3 is TGTGCCGGCAGAGTTGACATAGCTACAGTCATGCAAGATACGCAGTATTTT. Translating gives CAGRVDIATVMQDTQYF.

As for this clonotype: Since a much larger clone is just one base distant, this may be a read error. The rearrangement links TRBV4-1 to TRBJ1-2; 8 positions match TRBD1. The CDR3 sequence is 16 residues long. Germline CDR1 reads MGHRA; CDR2 reads YSYEKL. The V gene end was trimmed by 4 bases and the J gene end by 6 bases; junction bases not matched to a gene: 13. CDR3 sequence: CASSPGQGEGLDGYTF. The CDR3 DNA reads as TGCGCCAGCAGCCCAGGACAGGGCGAGGGGCTCGATGGCTACACCTTC.

J is TRBJ2-1 and V is TRBV12-3 or TRBV12-4, with D possibly being TRBD2 (6 bases). The CDR3 totals 18 residues. The V and J ends lost 5 bases and 3 bases respectively, with 23 bases between them. The CDR3 nucleotides read TGTGCCAGCAGTCCCCGGGACTTTACCCGAGCGAACTACAATGAGCAGTTCTTC. Protein: CASSPRDFTRANYNEQFF.

The table lists this clonotype with a few counts. The chain recombines TRBV5-4 with TRBJ1-2; the D is unclear. Between the trimmed V and J ends, which lost 7 bases and 4 bases, there was a span of 23 bases. Germline CDR1 SGHNT, CDR2 YYREEE (reference sequence). CDR3 length equals 16 residues. The CDR3 DNA is TGTGCCAGCCGTAAATGCGTACCAGGAAAGACCTATGGCTACACCTTC. Amino acid sequence: CASRKCVPGKTYGYTF.

This clonotype was found once. A much bigger clone sits one base away, suggesting this may be a read error. The chain carries TRBV7-9 and TRBJ1-2; no firm D call. The CDR3 has 17 amino acids. The germline V and J ends were trimmed by 5 bases and 4 bases, with 23 bases remaining between them. The germline V gene encodes CDR1 SEHNR and CDR2 FQNEAQ (reference sequence). The CDR3 DNA reads TGTGCCAGCAGCCAACTAATATACCATGGAAAGACCTATGGCTACACCTTC. Protein sequence: CASSQLIYHGKTYGYTF.

This clonotype was detected ten times or more. The V and J genes are TRBV6-5 and TRBJ2-3; D call uncertain. Between the trimmed V and J ends, which lost 10 bases and 1 base, there was a span of 12 bases. Per germline, CDR1 MNHEY and CDR2 SVGAGI. This CDR3 has 13 residues. The CDR3 spells CATWSQGTDTQYF. The CDR3 nucleotides are TGTGCCACCTGGAGTCAGGGCACAGATACGCAGTATTTT.

This clonotype was counted at least ten times. The chain carries TRBV27 and TRBJ1-5, with TRBD1 matching over 8 bases. J gave up 5 bases and V 6 bases, and 12 bases lay outside the gene matches. Germline assignment: CDR1 MNHEY and CDR2 SMNVEV (reference sequence). The CDR3 runs 16 residues. In DNA form, the CDR3 reads TGTGCCAGCAGGACTCAGGGGGCGAGGTTGGATCAGCCCCAGCATTTT. It specifies CASRTQGARLDQPQHF.

At least ten counts were recorded for this clonotype. This sequence joins TRBV29-1 and TRBJ2-7, with no clear D. From germline, CDR1 is SQVTM and CDR2 ANQGSEA. CDR3 length: 11 amino acids. Deletions cut 0 bases from V and 1 base from J, with 1 base between. The CDR3 spells CSVEESYEQYF. CDR3 DNA: TGCAGCGTTGAAGAATCCTACGAGCAGTACTTC.

Ten or more counts support this clonotype. The chain joins TRBV7-3 to TRBJ2-1; 14 bases line up with TRBD2. J gave up 2 bases and V 2 bases, and 2 bases lay outside the gene matches. This CDR3 has 17 amino acids. The germline gives CDR1 SGHTA, CDR2 FQGTGA. The CDR3 DNA reads TGTGCCAGCAGCTTAGGGACTAGCGGGAGTGCCTACAATGAGCAGTTCTTC. It specifies CASSLGTSGSAYNEQFF.

This clonotype was counted at least ten times. This chain connects TRBV5-4 to TRBJ2-2, with TRBD2 matching over 7 bases. The CDR3 extends over 14 amino acids. V was clipped by 4 bases and J by 0 bases; unmatched bases: 0. CDR1 SGHNT and CDR2 YYREEE come from the germline V gene (reference sequence). CDR3 nucleotides: TGTGCCAGCAGCGGACTAGCGAACACCGGGGAGCTGTTTTTT. It yields the protein CASSGLANTGELFF.

Ten or more counts support this clonotype. The chain couples TRBV6-2 or TRBV6-3 to TRBJ1-5; D is unresolved. The CDR3 totals 14 residues. The V end was cut by 0 bases, the J end by 9 bases, with 12 bases between. Germline loops: CDR1 MNHEY, CDR2 SVGEGT. The CDR3 protein is CASSYSIVGMPQHF. CDR3 sequence (DNA): TGTGCCAGCAGTTACTCGATCGTGGGGATGCCCCAGCATTTT.

As regards this clonotype: This clone may be a read error of a much larger clone one base away. V gene TRBV3-2 combines with J gene TRBJ2-4; TRBD1, the table's D call, was not compared with the DNA. The better agreement between TRBJ2-7 and the DNA end casts doubt on the J call. TRBV3-2 has pseudogene status. The CDR3 has 14 amino acids. The CDR3 coding sequence is TGTGCCAGCAGCCAAGTGGCAGGGGGCTACGAGCAGTACTTC. Translating it yields CASSQVAGGYEQYF.

As for this clonotype: The CDR3 does not close with the conserved phenylalanine or tryptophan, likely indicating a read error. The chain uses TRBV19 and TRBJ1-2; D unclear. V lost 5 bases, J lost 4 bases, and 23 bases lay in between. Germline CDR1 LNHDA, CDR2 SQIVND (reference sequence). The CDR3 consists of 17 residues. For the CDR3, the DNA is TGTGCCAGTAGTTGTTCCAAGACAAATCGAAAGACCTATGGCTACACCCTC. Its translation: CASSCSKTNRKTYGYTL.

The DNA for the CDR3 is TGTGCCAGCAGCCCGGACAGACAAGAGACCCAGTACTTC. This codes for CASSPDRQETQYF. This chain uses TRBV5-4 with TRBJ2-5; perhaps TRBD1 as D (6 bases). Trimming shortened V by 4 bases and J by 2 bases, and 9 bases separated the two germline ends. The length of the CDR3 is 13 residues. CDR1 is SGHNT, CDR2 YYREEE, per germline (reference sequence).